This T cell receptor beta chain was identified in a study of cytomegalovirus exposure and HLA in healthy donors. Produced via immunoSEQ multiplex PCR; TCRdb's table is partial and in-frame only. The sample gives about 74,000 clones, approximately 95% of which show up once; approximately 1.5% is in the top ten. Study outcomes and limitations: In a later analysis, first-cohort TCR clusters were found to tend to co-occur in the 130 or so validation repertoires. Some TCR beta chains (164 of them) were listed as cytomegalovirus-associated. Most TCR sequences proved rare, with some public TCRs found in many donors.

This clone came up once. Its target is not known. Germline V CDR1 and CDR2: LNHDA, SQIVND (reference sequence). This CDR3 comprises 13 residues. The V end lost 8 bases, the J end lost 2 bases, and 13 bases lay between the germline ends. Specimen: PBMCs. This clonotype was obtained from a man younger than 35 in good health and CMV-seropositive. The rearrangement links TRBV19 to TRBJ2-7; possible D gene TRBD1, 6 bases. CDR3 sequence: CASSTGNPYEQYF. CDR3 sequence (DNA): TGTGCCAGTTCCACAGGGAATCCCTACGAGCAGTACTTC. Full variable domain (remainder filled in from reference TRBV19 and TRBJ2-7): DGGITQSPKYLFRKEGQNVTLSCEQNLNHDAMYWYRQDPGQGLRLIYYSQIVNDFQKGDIAEGYSVSREKKESFPLTVTSAQKNPTAFYLCASSTGNPYEQYFGPGTRLTVT.